These T cell receptor beta chains were read from a single sample in a study of cytomegalovirus exposure and HLA in healthy donors. The protocol was immunoSEQ multiplex PCR, while the TCRdb copy is restricted to in-frame clones and leaves out a portion. Among around 130,000 clones, more than 60% were seen once, and the ten largest hold roughly 2%. The sample was PBMCs. Receptor source: a woman aged 40-49 years in good health and CMV-seropositive. Both conserved end residues are part of each CDR3. A D gene is named only where the DNA matches it firmly. Where a row states a size, it is once, few, many or the class of an expanded clone; other rows omit it.

TRBV7-7	NA	NA	TRBJ2-1	TGTGCCAGCAGCTTAGCGGGGGGGCCAGATGAGCAGTTCTTC	CASSLAGGPDEQFF
TRBV9	TRBD2	NA	TRBJ2-1	TGTGCCAGCAGCCCAATAGCGGGGGGGCTTAATGAGCAGTTCTTC	CASSPIAGGLNEQFF
TRBV18	NA	NA	TRBJ1-1	TGTGCCAGCTCACCACGAGGTGCTGAAGCTTTCTTT	CASSPRGAEAFF
TRBV30	TRBD1	NA	TRBJ2-7	TGTGCCTGGAGTGTTGGGACAGGGACCTACGAGCAGTACTTC	CAWSVGTGTYEQYF
TRBV28	NA	NA	TRBJ1-1	TGTGCCAGCAGCTTGGGGACTTACGGAGCTTTCTTT	CASSLGTYGAFF
TRBV10-3	TRBD1	NA	TRBJ1-2	TGTGCCATCAGTGGGACGGGACAGAGCACCTATGGCTACACCTTC	CAISGTGQSTYGYTF
TRBV28	TRBD1	NA	TRBJ1-1	TGTGCCAGCAGTTTAGACAGGGGGTATGAAGCTTTCTTT	CASSLDRGYEAFF
TRBV10-3	TRBD1	few	TRBJ2-6	TGTGCCGTCTCCTCGGGACAGGGAACCCCTGGGGCCAACGTCCTGACTTTC	CAVSSGQGTPGANVLTF
TRBV29-1	TRBD1	NA	TRBJ2-1	TGCAGCGTTGAGGGCAGGGGGCTCAATGAGCAGTTCTTC	CSVEGRGLNEQFF
TRBV5-6	NA	NA	TRBJ2-5	TGTGCCAGCAGCTTTAGGCCATACGGGGAGACCCAGTACTTC	CASSFRPYGETQYF
TRBV27	NA	NA	TRBJ1-1	TGTGCCAGCAGTTTCTCGGGGGAAGGGGAAGCTTTCTTT	CASSFSGEGEAFF
TRBV9	TRBD2	once	TRBJ2-5	TGTGCCAGCAGCGTAGGGTGGGGACTAGCGGGAGAGACCCAGTACTTC	CASSVGWGLAGETQYF
TRBV19	NA	NA	TRBJ1-5	TGTGCCAGTAGTCGGGATTTTAGCAATCAGCCCCAGCATTTT	CASSRDFSNQPQHF